The 21 T cell receptor beta chains listed next were all sequenced from one sample in a study of blood T cell repertoires in COVID-19. The protocol was immunoSEQ multiplex PCR, while the TCRdb copy is restricted to in-frame clones and leaves out a portion. This sample has some 95,000 clones; 60% to 85% occur once, and the top ten carry approximately 6.8%. Input material: peripheral blood. Receptors originate from a man aged 65 to 85 with acute or convalescent COVID-19.

The V call is TRBV6-5, the J call TRBJ1-1, with a tentative D call TRBD1 (5 bases). Germline V gene sequence: CDR1 MNHEY, CDR2 SVGAGI. With 7 bases removed from V and 8 bases from J, the gap between germline ends came to 11 bases. This CDR3 has 11 residues. DNA of the CDR3: TGTGCCAGCATAACGGGACTGGAAGCTTTCTTT. Translating it yields CASITGLEAFF.

For the CDR3, the DNA is TGTGCCAGTAGTACCTTAACAACAGGGGAAGAGACCCAGTACTTC. Protein product: CASSTLTTGEETQYF. The V and J genes are TRBV19 and TRBJ2-5; 7 bases line up with TRBD1. CDR1 and CDR2 from the germline V gene are LNHDA and SQIVND (reference sequence). CDR3 length: 15 amino acids. J was trimmed by 3 bases and V by 4 bases; bases with no gene match: 8.

The chain uses TRBV19 and TRBJ1-2; maybe TRBD1 (6 bases). V was shortened by 5 bases and J by 7 bases, with 14 bases between the two germline ends. The germline V gene encodes CDR1 LNHDA and CDR2 SQIVND (reference sequence). The CDR3 covers 13 residues. CDR3 nucleotide sequence: TGTGCCAGTAGTTTACAGATCAGGGGTGGCTACACCTTC. This sequence encodes CASSLQIRGGYTF. The variable domain in full, completed from reference TRBV19 and TRBJ1-2, reads DGGITQSPKYLFRKEGQNVTLSCEQNLNHDAMYWYRQDPGQGLRLIYYSQIVNDFQKGDIAEGYSVSREKKESFPLTVTSAQKNPTAFYLCASSLQIRGGYTFGSGTRLTVV.

The chain carries TRBV7-9 and TRBJ1-4; no reliable D call. The germline V gene encodes CDR1 SEHNR and CDR2 FQNEAQ (reference sequence). V was trimmed by 7 bases and J by 2 bases, leaving 17 bases between them. This CDR3 spans 16 amino acids. In DNA, the CDR3 is TGTGCCAGCACCTTCCTGAGGGCGGGCACTAATGAAAAACTGTTTTTT. Amino acids: CASTFLRAGTNEKLFF.

In this sample, this clone turned up many times. The rearrangement links TRBV4-1 to TRBJ1-1; no firm D call. This CDR3 spans 14 amino acids. The V end lost 1 base, the J end lost 4 bases, and 10 bases lay between the germline ends. Germline CDR1 is MGHRA and CDR2 is YSYEKL. CDR3 residues: CASSQARLATEAFF. In nucleotides, the CDR3 is TGCGCCAGCAGCCAAGCCCGACTGGCCACTGAAGCTTTCTTT.

This chain joins TRBV9 and TRBJ1-2; TRBD1 is a possible D gene (5 bases). CDR1 and CDR2 from the germline V gene are SGDLS and YYNGEE. The ends were cut back, 4 bases at V and 7 bases at J, with 20 bases in the middle. The CDR3 has 15 residues. The CDR3 sequence: CASSPGRSGNSGYTF. The DNA for the CDR3 is TGTGCCAGCAGCCCTGGACGTTCAGGGAATAGTGGCTACACCTTC.

This clone occurred a few times. The chain employs TRBV4-1 and TRBJ2-6; 7 positions agree with TRBD2. Trimming cost V 0 bases and J 4 bases; bases outside gene matches: 12. CDR1 and CDR2 (germline): MGHRA, YSYEKL. The CDR3 length is 19 residues. The CDR3 here is CASSQDRFGGRSGANVLTF. Here the CDR3 DNA reads TGCGCCAGCAGCCAAGATCGGTTCGGCGGGAGATCCGGGGCCAACGTCCTGACTTTC.

This clone was seen more than once but under ten times. The CDR3 DNA follows: TGTGCCAGCAGTACAGGGTGGGGTGAAAAACTGTTTTTT. It is translated as CASSTGWGEKLFF. V and J are TRBV6-5 and TRBJ1-4; TRBD1 might be the D (6 bases). The CDR3 loop spans 13 amino acids. Germline lookup yields CDR1 MNHEY and CDR2 SVGAGI. Between the trimmed V and J ends, which lost 5 bases and 7 bases, there was a span of 11 bases.

The J gene is TRBJ2-1, the V gene TRBV7-3, with 8 bases matching TRBD2. This CDR3 region has 16 residues. The germline CDR1 and CDR2 sequences are SGHTA and FQGTGA. V dropped 2 bases and J dropped 8; count of bases not matched to a gene: 11. The CDR3 coding sequence is TGTGCCAGCAGCTTAGGCGGGACTAGTAACCGTGATGAGCAGTTCTTC. Protein product: CASSLGGTSNRDEQFF.

This clone was found many times. The chain has TRBV3-1 (or the pseudogene TRBV3-2) and TRBJ2-5; TRBD2 might be the D (5 bases). V lost 1 base, J lost 1 base, and 7 bases lay in between. This CDR3 region has 14 residues. CDR1 and CDR2 from the germline V gene are LGHDT and YNNKEL (reference sequence). The CDR3 here is CASSQARAQETQYF. Written as DNA, the CDR3 is TGTGCCAGCAGCCAAGCGCGGGCCCAAGAGACCCAGTACTTC.

The chain recombines TRBV6-5 with TRBJ1-5; 8 bases map to TRBD1. With 2 bases clipped from V and 7 bases from J, the junction kept 10 bases outside the gene matches. The CDR3 contains 16 residues. CDR1 is MNHEY, CDR2 SVGAGI, per germline. DNA for the CDR3: TGTGCCAGCAGTTACGGGCCAGGGGGCGGAGAACAGCCCCAGCATTTT. Protein product: CASSYGPGGGEQPQHF.

The chain couples TRBV11-3 to TRBJ2-2; 7 bases are a match to TRBD2. The trim removed 8 bases at V and 8 bases at J, leaving 8 bases unmatched. Germline CDR1 is SGHNT and CDR2 is YENEEA. CDR3 length: 13 residues. CDR3 DNA sequence: TGTGCCAGCGTAGCGGGTTCGTGGGGGGAGCTGTTTTTT. Translated: CASVAGSWGELFF.

The chain uses TRBV19 and TRBJ2-5; D possibly corresponds to TRBD1 (5 bases). The V gene's germline CDR1 is LNHDA and CDR2 SQIVND (reference sequence). Trimming stripped 2 bases from V and 7 bases from J, with 17 bases between. The CDR3 runs to 15 residues. CDR3: CASSILPGFEGTQYF. The DNA for the CDR3 is TGTGCCAGTAGTATACTGCCAGGGTTTGAAGGGACCCAGTACTTC.

CDR3 protein: CASSFRSYGYTF. CDR3 bases: TGTGCCAGCAGCTTCCGGAGCTATGGCTACACCTTC. The V and J genes are TRBV5-6 and TRBJ1-2; D gene ambiguous. V gave up 2 bases and J gave up 4 bases, with 6 bases separating them. In germline, CDR1 is SGHDT, CDR2 YYEEEE. This CDR3 comprises 12 residues.

The rearrangement joins TRBV5-4 to TRBJ1-6; D gene ambiguous. The CDR3 is 16 amino acids. The ends were cut back, 3 bases at V and 0 bases at J, with 10 bases in the middle. Germline assignment: CDR1 SGHNT and CDR2 YYREEE (reference sequence). As DNA, the CDR3 is TGTGCCAGCAGCTCCTCACAGAGCTCCTATAATTCACCCCTCCACTTT. This encodes CASSSSQSSYNSPLHF.

The chain links TRBV5-1 to TRBJ1-6; no clear D. There are 12 residues in the CDR3. V lost 7 bases and J 10 bases, leaving 12 bases between the germline ends. Germline V gene sequence: CDR1 SGHRS, CDR2 YFSETQ. CDR3 DNA sequence: TGCGCCAGCCGGAGGGTAGGGTCACCCCTCCACTTT. Translating gives CASRRVGSPLHF.

A single count supports this clone. The CDR3 spells CASSFYRQAPGYTF. As DNA, the CDR3 is TGTGCCAGCAGTTTCTACCGACAGGCTCCTGGCTACACCTTC. V is TRBV27 and J is TRBJ1-2; D possibly corresponds to TRBD1 (6 bases). Germline assignment: CDR1 MNHEY and CDR2 SMNVEV (reference sequence). The CDR3 has 14 amino acids. The V and J ends lost 3 bases and 7 bases respectively, with 15 bases between them.

The gene calls are TRBV5-1 and TRBJ1-6; TRBD1 matches at 9 bases. CDR3 length: 17 amino acids. J lost 6 bases, V lost 1 base, and 8 bases had no gene match. Per the germline V gene, CDR1 is SGHRS and CDR2 is YFSETQ. The CDR3, as DNA: TGCGCCAGCAGCTTGACTAAACAGGGGGCTCGTAATTCACCCCTCCACTTT. Its protein product is CASSLTKQGARNSPLHF.

The gene calls are TRBV27 and TRBJ1-6, with 7 bases identical to TRBD1. V shed 3 bases and J 8 bases; nucleotides not matched to a gene: 4. The CDR3 runs to 14 residues. Germline V gives CDR1 MNHEY, CDR2 SMNVEV (reference sequence). The CDR3 region has the DNA TGTGCCAGCAGTTTCCGACAGGGAGATTCACCCCTCCACTTT. Translating it yields CASSFRQGDSPLHF.

The V call is TRBV5-1, the J call TRBJ1-3; D gene uncertain. Germline CDR1 and CDR2: SGHRS and YFSETQ. The V end lost 0 bases, the J end lost 2 bases, and 3 bases lay between the germline ends. The CDR3 is 13 residues long. The CDR3 sequence: CASSLDTGNTIYF. CDR3 bases: TGCGCCAGCAGCTTGGACACTGGAAACACCATATATTTT.

The chain links TRBV2 to TRBJ2-3, with a tentative D call TRBD1 (5 bases). CDR1 SNHLY and CDR2 FYNNEI come from the germline V gene. The CDR3 sequence is 17 residues long. V shed 4 bases and J shed 2 bases, with 19 bases lying between them. DNA for the CDR3: TGTGCCAGCAGTGGTGCAAGGTTAGGGGCCCTCACAGATACGCAGTATTTT. It specifies CASSGARLGALTDTQYF.